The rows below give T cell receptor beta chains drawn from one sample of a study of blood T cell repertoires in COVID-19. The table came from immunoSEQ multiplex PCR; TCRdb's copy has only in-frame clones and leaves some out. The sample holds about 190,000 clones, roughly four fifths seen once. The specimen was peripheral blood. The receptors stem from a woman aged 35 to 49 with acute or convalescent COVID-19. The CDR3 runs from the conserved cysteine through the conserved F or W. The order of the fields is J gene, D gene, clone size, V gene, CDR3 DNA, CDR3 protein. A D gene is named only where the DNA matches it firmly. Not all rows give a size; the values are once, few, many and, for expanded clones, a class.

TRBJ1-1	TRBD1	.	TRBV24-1	TGTGCCACCAACCCCATACAGGGGGCGGCCCTTTCTACTGAAGCTTTCTTT	CATNPIQGAALSTEAFF
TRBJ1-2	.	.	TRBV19	TGTGCCAGTACCCTCACCGGGACACTGAGTACCTACACCTTC	CASTLTGTLSTYTF
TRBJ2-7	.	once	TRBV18	TGTGCCAGCTCACCGAGCTCCTACGAGCAGTACTTC	CASSPSSYEQYF
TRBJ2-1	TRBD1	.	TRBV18	TGTGCCAGCTCACCCGGGACAGGACGTCTAGACGAGCAGTTCTTC	CASSPGTGRLDEQFF
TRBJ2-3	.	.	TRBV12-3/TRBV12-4	TGTGCCAGCAGTTTCGGTACGCAGTATTTT	CASSFGTQYF
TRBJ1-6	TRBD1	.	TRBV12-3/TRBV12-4	TGTGCCAGCAGTTTTTCTACCGGGACAGCCACCTTT	CASSFSTGTATF
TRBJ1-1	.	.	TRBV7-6	TGTGCCAGCAGCTTAGGGGTTGCCAGGGGGAACACTGAAGCTTTCTTT	CASSLGVARGNTEAFF
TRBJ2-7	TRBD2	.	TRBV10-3	TGTGCCATCGGGAGTAGCGGGAACTCCTACGAGCAGTACTTC	CAIGSSGNSYEQYF
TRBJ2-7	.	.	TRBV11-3	TGTGCCAGCAGCCCCGGACAGAGCTCCTACGAGCAGTACTTC	CASSPGQSSYEQYF
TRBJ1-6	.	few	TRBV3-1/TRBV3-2	TGTGCCAGCAGCCAAGATCGTGGGACGCAAGTAGAGGGGGTTTCACCCCTCCACTTT	CASSQDRGTQVEGVSPLHF
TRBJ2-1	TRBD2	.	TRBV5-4	TGTGCCAGCAGCTTTGCGGGGGGGCAGGCTAGCGGTGAGCAGTTCTTC	CASSFAGGQASGEQFF
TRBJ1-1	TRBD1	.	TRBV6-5	TGTGCCAGCACCTATGGACAGGGCGATTTTGCTGAAGCTTTCTTT	CASTYGQGDFAEAFF
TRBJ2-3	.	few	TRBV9	TGTGCCAGCAGCGTATTGACTACCACAGATACGCAGTATTTT	CASSVLTTTDTQYF
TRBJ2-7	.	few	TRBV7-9	TGTGCCAGCAGTCATGCCCGGAGCTACGAGCAGTACTTC	CASSHARSYEQYF
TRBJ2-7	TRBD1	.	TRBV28	TGTGCCAGCATAGGCCCCGGGACAGGGTGGGACGAGCAGTACTTC	CASIGPGTGWDEQYF
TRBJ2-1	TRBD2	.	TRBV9	TGTGCCAGCAGCCCCCAAGGACTAGTTGTCTACAATGAGCAGTTCTTC	CASSPQGLVVYNEQFF
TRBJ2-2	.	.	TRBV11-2	TGTGCCAGCAGCTTAATTCTCGGGGAGCTGTTTTTT	CASSLILGELFF
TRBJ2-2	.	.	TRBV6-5	TGTGCCACCAGGGGGGGGGCATACACCGGGGAGCTGTTTTTT	CATRGGAYTGELFF
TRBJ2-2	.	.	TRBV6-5	TGTGCCAGCAGGGAGCCCCCGGGGGAGCTGTTTTTT	CASREPPGELFF
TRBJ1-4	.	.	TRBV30	TGTGCCTGGAGTGTGACTCCTCAGGGTGAAAAACTGTTTTTT	CAWSVTPQGEKLFF
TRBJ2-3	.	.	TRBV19	TGTGCCAGTGCCCCCAGAGGGCGCGGGGAAGATACGCAGTATTTT	CASAPRGRGEDTQYF
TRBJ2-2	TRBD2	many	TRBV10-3	TGTGCCATCAGTGAGTCGGGGAGGGACAACACCGGGGAGCTGTTTTTT	CAISESGRDNTGELFF
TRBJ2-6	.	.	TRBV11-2	TGTGCCAGCAGCTTAATTCGAGGCTCTGGGGCCAACGTCCTGACTTTC	CASSLIRGSGANVLTF
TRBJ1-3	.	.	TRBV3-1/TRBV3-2	TGTGCCAGCAGCCCCGACCGCCAAGATTCAGGGGTACCTGGAAACACCATATATTTT	CASSPDRQDSGVPGNTIYF
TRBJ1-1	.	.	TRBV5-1	TGCGCCAGCAGCTTGGCTTTTAGTGGCAGGGGAACGGACACTGAAGCTTTCTTT	CASSLAFSGRGTDTEAFF
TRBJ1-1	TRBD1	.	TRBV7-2	TGTGCCAGCAGCCTAACGACAGGGAAGGTTGAAGCTTTCTTT	CASSLTTGKVEAFF
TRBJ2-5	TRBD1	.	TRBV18	TGTGCCAGCTCACCACCGCTGGGACAGCCAAACTTC	CASSPPLGQPNF